A selection of T cell receptor beta chains follows, all from one sample in a study of technical replicates of blood from a handful of donors. Repertoires were generated with immunoSEQ multiplex PCR, while TCRdb's copy carries only in-frame clones and drops some. The sample holds around 84,000 clones, approximately 97% seen once. Sequencing was performed on T cells isolated from PBMCs. The source of these receptors is a human donor in good health. Both conserved end residues are part of each CDR3.

j_call: TRBJ1-5
v_call: TRBV4-1
cdr3_aa: CASSQDERNQPQHF

j_call: .
v_call: TRBV6-6
cdr3_aa: CASSYSILGSSYEQYF

j_call: TRBJ1-2
v_call: TRBV4-1
cdr3_aa: CASSQVPTGSYGYTF

j_call: TRBJ1-1
v_call: TRBV19
cdr3_aa: CASSPQTGHTEAFF

j_call: TRBJ2-3
v_call: TRBV4-1
cdr3_aa: CASSRPTILAADTQYF

j_call: TRBJ1-5
v_call: TRBV28
cdr3_aa: CASSSADRGLSNQPQHF

j_call: TRBJ2-7
v_call: TRBV5-6
cdr3_aa: CASRFTGGYEQYF

j_call: TRBJ1-1
v_call: TRBV15
cdr3_aa: CATSSLQGNTEAFF

j_call: TRBJ2-7
v_call: TRBV7-6
cdr3_aa: CASSLGSFEQYF

j_call: TRBJ2-7
v_call: TRBV12-5
cdr3_aa: CASARGALGGFLGEQYF

j_call: TRBJ1-4
v_call: TRBV5-1
cdr3_aa: CASSFRQAGAFNEKLFF

j_call: TRBJ1-1
v_call: TRBV7-6
cdr3_aa: CASSLNGNTEAFF

j_call: TRBJ1-1
v_call: TRBV6-1
cdr3_aa: CASSEGPGTGGEAFF

j_call: TRBJ1-4
v_call: TRBV28
cdr3_aa: CASSSPFGQTNEKLFF

j_call: TRBJ1-1
v_call: TRBV11-3
cdr3_aa: CASSRGDAGNTEAFF

j_call: TRBJ1-1
v_call: TRBV10-3
cdr3_aa: CAISAGVLNTEAFF

j_call: TRBJ2-6
v_call: TRBV28
cdr3_aa: CAIRRSGTSGANVLTF

j_call: TRBJ2-1
v_call: TRBV25-1
cdr3_aa: CASSPGNEQFF

j_call: TRBJ2-7
v_call: TRBV2
cdr3_aa: CASRGGRAHEQYF

j_call: TRBJ2-2
v_call: TRBV27
cdr3_aa: CASSKHRGENTGELFF

j_call: TRBJ1-1
v_call: TRBV2
cdr3_aa: CASSEVIGGEEAFF

j_call: TRBJ1-5
v_call: TRBV9
cdr3_aa: CASSPGQGRNQPQHF

j_call: TRBJ1-1
v_call: TRBV29-1
cdr3_aa: CSVYLGLNTEAFF

j_call: TRBJ1-5
v_call: TRBV28
cdr3_aa: CASTPNRYNQPQHF

j_call: TRBJ2-6
v_call: TRBV19
cdr3_aa: CASSIQGSGANVLTF

j_call: TRBJ2-1
v_call: TRBV5-1
cdr3_aa: CASSSQGADEQFF

j_call: TRBJ2-1
v_call: TRBV29-1
cdr3_aa: CSVEGLANPSSSYNEQFF

j_call: TRBJ2-5
v_call: TRBV7-2
cdr3_aa: CASSRRPSSAQETQYF

j_call: TRBJ1-1
v_call: TRBV19
cdr3_aa: CASRRGLIENTEAFF

j_call: TRBJ2-1
v_call: TRBV5-1
cdr3_aa: CASSLGTSGAPLYNEQFF

j_call: TRBJ2-7
v_call: TRBV7-9
cdr3_aa: CATRVSRTIGSYEQYF

j_call: TRBJ2-7
v_call: TRBV6-5
cdr3_aa: CASSARRAYEQYF

j_call: TRBJ2-5
v_call: TRBV29-1
cdr3_aa: CSASGTSRRETQYF

j_call: TRBJ2-2
v_call: TRBV5-1
cdr3_aa: CASSLERLGPGGELFF

j_call: TRBJ2-2
v_call: TRBV10-3
cdr3_aa: CAISPVGGRSTGELFF

j_call: TRBJ1-1
v_call: TRBV5-1
cdr3_aa: CASSLALGPEAFF

j_call: TRBJ1-2
v_call: TRBV15
cdr3_aa: CATSRDHNTDGYTF

j_call: TRBJ2-2
v_call: TRBV21-1
cdr3_aa: CASSTERGGRGTGELFF

j_call: TRBJ2-7
v_call: TRBV27
cdr3_aa: CASSFGQGSHEQYF

j_call: TRBJ2-5
v_call: TRBV11-3
cdr3_aa: CASSFPTEQETQYF

j_call: TRBJ2-7
v_call: TRBV6-5
cdr3_aa: CASSPRDRILYEQYF

j_call: TRBJ1-2
v_call: TRBV7-9
cdr3_aa: CASSNTGYGYTF